This T cell receptor beta chain was sequenced in a study of blood T cell repertoires in COVID-19. The method was immunoSEQ multiplex PCR; TCRdb's version includes in-frame clones alone and lacks a portion of them. The sample records over 150,000 clones, roughly 71% being singletons. The junction had 4 bases not matched to a gene; V was cut back by 1 base and J by 10 bases. Germline loops: CDR1 KGHSH, CDR2 LQKENI. There are 14 residues in the CDR3. The receptor was isolated from a woman of 80 years or more with acute or convalescent COVID-19. The sample consisted of peripheral blood. The chain carries TRBV18 and TRBJ1-6; TRBD1 aligns across 7 bases. The CDR3 region is CASSPRGDSSPLHF. CDR3 DNA: TGTGCCAGCTCACCACGAGGGGACAGCTCACCCCTCCACTTT.